These 13 T cell receptor beta chains came from one sample sequenced in a study of tumor and adjacent non-tumor tissue in lung cancer. A modified ARM-PCR protocol with three rounds of nested PCR amplified TCRbeta. TCRdb re-called the multiplex PCR reads through MiXCR, storing one row per CDR3 protein. The data hold 100,000 to 150,000 distinct CDR3 sequences, with 66% observed a single time. No cell sorting was done before RNA was extracted from the tissue. Source material: lung tumor tissue. The receptors shown here come from a man aged 25-45 years with non-small cell lung cancer.

This clonotype was detected once. Germline and junction disagree at one end, which may indicate a read error. The chain has TRBV20-1 and TRBJ1-1, with a possible D match to TRBD1 (6 bases). The CDR3 is made up of 21 amino acids. The germline CDR1 and CDR2 sequences are DFQATT and SNEGSKA (reference sequence). The CDR3, as DNA: TGCAATGCTAGACTACTGACAGTCTTCTCGGACAGAAGTTGGGACCTTGGCTCAGCTTTCTTT. Translation gives CNARLLTVFSDRSWDLGSAFF.

In nucleotides, the CDR3 is TGTGCCAGCAGCCTAGGACCCTATGGCTACACCTTC. It translates to CASSLGPYGYTF. The chain links TRBV7-9 to TRBJ1-2; D is uncertain. In germline, CDR1 is SEHNR, CDR2 FQNEAQ (reference sequence). Between the trimmed V and J ends, which lost 5 bases and 4 bases, there was a span of 8 bases. The CDR3 has 12 residues.

About this clonotype: Likely a read error: the CDR3 ends without its conserved phenylalanine or tryptophan. The chain employs TRBV13 and TRBJ1-2; possibly TRBD1 for D (5 bases). The V end was cut by 3 bases, the J end by 3 bases, with 11 bases between. The length of the CDR3 is 14 residues. Germline-derived CDR1 and CDR2 are PRHDT and FYEKMQ (reference sequence). CDR3 bases: TGTGCCAGCAGCTTTTCCGGGGCGGACTATGGCTACACCGTC. Amino acid sequence: CASSFSGADYGYTV.

This clonotype occurred many times. The chain combines TRBV29-1 with TRBJ2-1, with TRBD2 matching 8 bases. J gave up 7 bases and V 1 base, and 12 bases lay outside the gene matches. Germline lookup yields CDR1 SQVTM and CDR2 ANQGSEA. The CDR3 has 16 amino acids. The CDR3 DNA reads as TGCAGCGTTGAAGGCCATCGGGGGGGTGGGTGGAATGAGCAGTTCTTC. This gives the protein CSVEGHRGGGWNEQFF.

This clonotype was seen at least ten times. The CDR3 protein is CASSYSTGKFMDYEQYF. The CDR3 coding sequence is TGTGCCAGCAGTTATTCGACAGGGAAGTTTATGGACTACGAGCAGTACTTC. V gene TRBV6-9 combines with J gene TRBJ2-7, with 7 bases fitting TRBD1. V trimming: 0 bases; J trimming: 3 bases; junction bases outside the gene matches: 11. Per the germline V gene, CDR1 is MNHGY and CDR2 is SVAAGI. CDR3 length equals 17 residues.

The genes are TRBV7-8 and TRBJ1-5; TRBD1 aligns across 9 bases. This CDR3 is built from 15 residues. With 4 bases clipped from V and 3 bases from J, the junction kept 4 bases outside the gene matches. The germline V gene has CDR1 SGHVS and CDR2 FQNEAQ. In DNA, the CDR3 is TGTGCCAGCAGCTGGGGACAGGGTAACAATCAGCCCCAGCATTTT. Translating gives CASSWGQGNNQPQHF.

Worth noting for this clonotype: This may be a read error, as it is one base from a much larger clone. The gene calls are TRBV29-1 and TRBJ2-2, with a tentative D call TRBD1 (7 bases). CDR1 and CDR2 (germline): SQVTM, ANQGSEA. This CDR3 comprises 14 residues. The CDR3 region has the DNA TGCAGCGCCGAGGGGGCAGGGCAAACCGGGGGGCTGTTTTTT. It yields the protein CSAEGAGQTGGLFF.

This clonotype has a handful of counts. The chain links TRBV6-1 to TRBJ2-7, with 7 bases lining up with TRBD1. Germline CDR1 reads MNHNS; CDR2 reads SASEGT. The V segment lost 5 bases and the J segment 9 bases; nucleotides outside the gene matches: 16. The CDR3 consists of 15 residues. The CDR3 sequence is CASSLSTGIQDGQYF. CDR3 DNA sequence: TGTGCCAGCAGTCTCTCGACAGGGATCCAAGACGGGCAGTACTTC.

At least ten counts were recorded for this clonotype. This CDR3 reads CSARDPYAQHTEAFF. The CDR3 DNA follows: TGCAGTGCTAGAGATCCGTACGCCCAGCACACTGAAGCTTTCTTT. The J gene is TRBJ1-1, the V gene TRBV20-1; D is unresolved. The V gene's germline CDR1 is DFQATT and CDR2 SNEGSKA (reference sequence). V was clipped by 0 bases and J by 3 bases, with 14 bases between them. The CDR3 contains 15 residues.

This clonotype was detected only a few times. A much larger clonotype is one base distant, so this may be a read error. The chain combines TRBV4-2 with TRBJ2-1; the match to TRBD2 covers 7 bases. This CDR3 is built from 18 residues. The V and J ends lost 1 base and 2 bases, in that order; junction bases with no gene match: 11. Germline V gives CDR1 LGHNA, CDR2 YNFKEQ. In nucleotides, the CDR3 is TGTGCCAGCAGCCAAGGAGTCCTTGGGGGGGAGCCCTACAATGAGCAGTTCTTC. It codes for CASSQGVLGGEPYNEQFF.

With respect to this clonotype: It may be a read error: a sequence one base away is much more abundant. This sequence joins TRBV6-2 or TRBV6-3 and TRBJ2-3; TRBD2 agrees at 16 bases. Germline-derived CDR1 and CDR2 are MNHEY and SVGEGT. CDR3 length equals 16 residues. The CDR3, as DNA: TGTGCCATCAGTTACGGGACTAGCGGGGGGGCAGATACGCAGTATTTT. Amino acid sequence: CAISYGTSGGADTQYF.

To note about this clonotype: One junction end disagrees with the germline gene, perhaps due to a read error. The chain combines TRBV11-2 with TRBJ2-7; the match to TRBD2 covers 10 bases. Germline V gives CDR1 SGHAT, CDR2 FQNNGV. The CDR3 covers 16 residues. As DNA, the CDR3 is TGCGCCAGCAGCATAGGGTCAGCGGGAGGGACCGTGAATCAGTACTTC. Amino acid sequence: CASSIGSAGGTVNQYF.

The V and J genes are TRBV20-1 and TRBJ2-2, with a possible D match to TRBD1 (5 bases). The CDR3 totals 14 residues. The germline gives CDR1 DFQATT, CDR2 SNEGSKA (reference sequence). The CDR3 DNA is TGCAGCACTAATCCGGCAGGGCGCACCGGGGAGCTGTTTTTT. It translates to CSTNPAGRTGELFF.